The next 24 T cell receptor beta chains were all read from a single sample in a study of blood T cells in healthy people across ages. Using a J-beta primer mix together with a sample-barcoded 5' primer, a second PCR was run for roughly 7 to 11 cycles. MiXCR was run by TCRdb on the 5' RACE reads, yielding one entry per CDR3 protein. The sample lists 550,000 to 600,000 distinct CDR3 sequences, roughly a quarter seen once, with roughly 20% in the top ten. Sequencing was performed on blood. All receptors come from a woman in her sixties or seventies in good health.

V and J are TRBV29-1 and TRBJ1-3; the D gene is possibly TRBD1 (5 bases). The V gene's germline CDR1 is SQVTM and CDR2 ANQGSEA. V shed 2 bases and J shed 0 bases, with 8 bases lying between them. The CDR3 consists of 14 residues. The chain's CDR3 is CSVENRPSGNTIYF. In DNA form, the CDR3 reads TGCAGCGTTGAAAACAGGCCCTCTGGAAACACCATATATTTT.

J is TRBJ2-7 and V is TRBV20-1, with D perhaps assigned TRBD1 or TRBD2 (5 bases each). Germline CDR1 DFQATT, CDR2 SNEGSKA (reference sequence). V was trimmed by 6 bases and J by 9 bases, leaving 18 bases between them. The CDR3 is made up of 12 amino acids. This chain's CDR3 is CSAIRDGHGQYF. Written as DNA, the CDR3 is TGCAGTGCCATCCGGGACGGCCACGGGCAGTACTTC.

V usage is TRBV9 and J usage is TRBJ2-2; 9 nucleotides agree with TRBD1. This CDR3 comprises 15 residues. Germline CDR1 reads SGDLS; CDR2 reads YYNGEE. Trimming removed 2 bases from V and 5 bases from J; junction bases left unmatched: 4. CDR3 coding DNA: TGTGCCAGCAGCGTGGGACAGGGTTGGACCGGGGAGCTGTTTTTT. It codes for CASSVGQGWTGELFF. Full variable domain (rest looked up from reference TRBV9 and TRBJ2-2): DSGVTQTPKHLITATGQRVTLRCSPRSGDLSVYWYQQSLDQGLQFLIQYYNGEERAKGNILERFSAQQFPDLHSELNLSSLELGDSALYFCASSVGQGWTGELFFGEGSRLTVL.

This clonotype was picked up many times. This chain joins TRBV5-1 and TRBJ2-3; TRBD2 matches at 10 bases. The CDR3 is 15 amino acids. CDR1 SGHRS and CDR2 YFSETQ come from the germline V gene. The J segment lost 2 bases and the V segment lost 4 bases, leaving 4 bases of the junction unmatched. The CDR3 reads CASSVGLAATDTQYF. In DNA, the CDR3 is TGCGCCAGCAGCGTCGGACTAGCGGCCACAGATACGCAGTATTTT.

The CDR3 here is CASSSFGSGRQYF. CDR3 nucleotide sequence: TGTGCCAGCAGTAGTTTTGGATCTGGAAGGCAGTACTTC. The J gene is TRBJ2-5, the V gene TRBV27; no clear D gene. Deletions cut 5 bases from V and 11 bases from J, with 18 bases between. Germline loops: CDR1 MNHEY, CDR2 SMNVEV (reference sequence). This CDR3 has 13 amino acids.

The chain employs TRBV29-1 and TRBJ1-3; the D gene is possibly TRBD1 (5 bases). V was cut by 7 bases and J by 0 bases, with 10 bases left in between. The germline gives CDR1 SQVTM, CDR2 ANQGSEA. The CDR3 runs 13 residues. In DNA, the CDR3 is TGCAGCGCAGCGGGGCTCTCTGGAAACACCATATATTTT. The encoded protein is CSAAGLSGNTIYF.

This clonotype was seen a handful of times. One junction end does not reproduce the germline sequence, and a read error may be involved. The gene calls are TRBV5-1 and TRBJ2-5; 7 bases map to TRBD2. Germline CDR1 is SGHRS and CDR2 is YFSETQ. The CDR3 is 17 amino acids. DNA of the CDR3: TGCGCCAGCAGCTCAGGACTAGTCCTGGCTGACCAAGAGGCCCAGTACTTC. Protein: CASSSGLVLADQEAQYF.

The sample holds many counts of this clonotype. The chain recombines TRBV18 with TRBJ1-5; D perhaps matches TRBD1 (6 bases). Germline assignment: CDR1 KGHSH and CDR2 LQKENI. The V end lost 3 bases, the J end lost 4 bases, and 7 bases lay between the germline ends. This CDR3 contains 13 residues. The CDR3 bases are TGTGCCAGCTCACCCGACAGGAATCAGCCCCAGCATTTT. It specifies CASSPDRNQPQHF.

The V gene is TRBV5-1, the J gene TRBJ2-5; 11 bases map to TRBD2. Germline V CDR1 and CDR2: SGHRS, YFSETQ. The CDR3 spans 16 residues. The junction had 7 bases not matched to a gene; V was cut back by 2 bases and J by 4 bases. The CDR3: CASSFNSGGAGETQYF. In DNA, the CDR3 is TGCGCCAGCAGCTTCAATAGCGGGGGGGCGGGAGAGACCCAGTACTTC.

This clonotype was counted a few times. The chain has TRBV12-3 or TRBV12-4 and TRBJ2-7; 8 bases fit TRBD1. This CDR3 has 13 residues. Germline trimming cut 5 bases from V and 6 bases from J; bases unmatched to any gene: 6. As DNA, the CDR3 is TGTGCCAGCAGTCAACAGGGGGTCAGCGAGCAGTACTTC. Its translation: CASSQQGVSEQYF.

In its sample, this clonotype was seen a few times. DNA for the CDR3: TGTGCCAGCAGCGCACTTGGTGGGACCCAGTCGGAGCAGTTCTTC. Protein product: CASSALGGTQSEQFF. The chain has TRBV7-3 and TRBJ2-1, with D perhaps matching TRBD1 or TRBD2 (5 bases each). Germline CDR1 reads SGHTA; CDR2 reads FQGTGA. The CDR3 has 15 residues. V was cut by 5 bases and J by 10 bases, with 21 bases left in between.

The CDR3 nucleotides are TGCGCCAGCAGCCCGCCTAAACCGGGCACCTCCTACGAGCAGTACTTC. Its translation is CASSPPKPGTSYEQYF. The V and J genes are TRBV5-1 and TRBJ2-7; D is undetermined. The V end lost 4 bases, the J end lost 0 bases, and 17 bases lay between the germline ends. CDR1 is SGHRS, CDR2 YFSETQ, per germline. The CDR3 has 16 residues.

This clonotype has only a few counts. The chain employs TRBV5-1 and TRBJ1-1; TRBD1 might be the D (5 bases). The V gene's germline CDR1 is SGHRS and CDR2 YFSETQ. CDR3 size: 15 residues. V lost 5 bases and J 8 bases, leaving 22 bases between the germline ends. The CDR3 nucleotides read TGCGCCAGCAGGTTCCGGGACGGGGGTTGGGAGGAAGCTTTCTTT. Translated: CASRFRDGGWEEAFF.

The V and J genes are TRBV12-3 or TRBV12-4 and TRBJ1-1; D perhaps matches TRBD1 (6 bases). The CDR3 totals 15 residues. V was pared by 2 bases and J by 5 bases, with 15 bases between. CDR3 loop: CASSLKGGGGTEAFF. The CDR3 nucleotides are TGTGCCAGCAGTTTAAAGGGAGGGGGGGGAACTGAAGCTTTCTTT.

The count of this clonotype is one. This sequence joins TRBV20-1 and TRBJ1-4; D uncertain. V dropped 3 bases and J dropped 0 bases, with 11 bases sitting between them. The germline V gene encodes CDR1 DFQATT and CDR2 SNEGSKA (reference sequence). This CDR3 is 15 amino acids long. CDR3: CSASVPGSTNEKLFF. The CDR3 coding sequence is TGCAGTGCTAGTGTTCCCGGGTCAACTAATGAAAAACTGTTTTTT.

V gene TRBV7-2 combines with J gene TRBJ2-5; 7 nucleotides match TRBD2. CDR1 and CDR2 (germline): SGHTA, FQGNSA. The CDR3 sequence is 16 residues long. The junction had 11 bases not matched to a gene; V was cut back by 5 bases and J by 2 bases. CDR3 loop: CASSQLGGGSQETQYF. As DNA, the CDR3 is TGTGCCAGCAGCCAACTTGGGGGGGGGTCGCAAGAGACCCAGTACTTC.

This chain links TRBV7-9 with TRBJ1-4; 8 nucleotides line up with TRBD1. V dropped 4 bases and J dropped 4; count of bases not matched to a gene: 8. The CDR3 is made up of 16 amino acids. CDR1 and CDR2 (germline): SEHNR, FQNEAQ (reference sequence). The CDR3 loop is CASSWPDRGDNEKLFF. The CDR3, as DNA: TGTGCCAGCAGCTGGCCCGACAGGGGAGATAATGAAAAACTGTTTTTT.

The chain has TRBV20-1 and TRBJ2-5; 7 bases are shared with TRBD2. There are 14 residues in the CDR3. V shed 7 bases, J shed 4 bases, and the junction held 12 bases outside the gene matches. Germline V gene data show CDR1 as DFQATT and CDR2 as SNEGSKA (reference sequence). Here the CDR3 reads CSGFGRGSIETQYF. CDR3 nucleotides: TGCAGTGGATTTGGGCGGGGGAGCATAGAGACCCAGTACTTC.

CDR3 coding DNA: TGTGCCACCAACGTCCAATCCACAAGGAATGAGCAGTTCTTC. It yields the protein CATNVQSTRNEQFF. The chain uses TRBV7-9 and TRBJ2-5; D is undetermined. With the DNA end fitting TRBJ2-1 better, the J assignment may be wrong. Germline-derived CDR1 and CDR2 are SEHNR and FQNEAQ (reference sequence). The CDR3 is 14 residues long.

In its sample, this clonotype was seen a few times. This CDR3 is CASSRRFRGRGETQYF. CDR3 coding DNA: TGTGCCAGCAGCCGCAGGTTTCGGGGGCGAGGGGAGACCCAGTACTTC. The chain combines TRBV7-2 with TRBJ2-5; D possibly matches TRBD1 or TRBD2 (6 bases each). Germline loops: CDR1 SGHTA, CDR2 FQGNSA. The V gene lost 5 bases and the J gene lost 5 bases, with 21 bases spanning the gap. This CDR3 comprises 16 residues.

The chain is built from TRBV7-3 and TRBJ2-5; 9 bases match TRBD2. Unmatched junction bases numbered 8, after V lost 4 bases and J lost 5 bases. There are 15 residues in the CDR3. In germline, CDR1 is SGHTA, CDR2 FQGTGA. In nucleotides, the CDR3 is TGTGCCAGCAGCTCGATGGGGCTAGCGGGGGAGACCCAGTACTTC. The encoded protein is CASSSMGLAGETQYF.

This clonotype has just a few counts. V and J are TRBV24-1 and TRBJ1-4; D gene unclear. With 2 bases removed from V and 0 bases from J, the gap between germline ends came to 9 bases. The CDR3 sequence is 16 residues long. Germline CDR1 and CDR2: KGHDR and SFDVKD. CDR3 DNA: TGTGCCACCAGTGATTCAGACGGTGCAACTAATGAAAAACTGTTTTTT. Its protein is CATSDSDGATNEKLFF.

The chain couples TRBV6-6 to TRBJ1-4, with TRBD1 matching 9 bases. J lost 7 bases, V lost 6 bases, and 6 bases had no gene match. The CDR3 consists of 14 residues. Germline V lookup: CDR1 MNHNY, CDR2 SVGAGI (reference sequence). CDR3 region: CASRRDRATEKLFF. CDR3 nucleotides: TGTGCCAGCAGAAGGGACAGGGCAACTGAAAAACTGTTTTTT.

This clonotype occurred many times. This chain links TRBV2 with TRBJ2-5; 7 bases match TRBD1. The ends lost 6 bases at V and 4 bases at J; junction bases unmatched: 2. CDR3 length: 12 residues. CDR1 is SNHLY, CDR2 FYNNEI, per germline. CDR3 DNA: TGTGCCAGCAGAGAGGGGGCAGAGACCCAGTACTTC. Its protein is CASREGAETQYF.